This T cell receptor (beta chain) was obtained from a study of T cell responses to AZD1222 COVID-19 vaccine. The V segment lost 0 bases and the J segment 6 bases; nucleotides outside the gene matches: 7. In germline, CDR1 is GTSNPN, CDR2 SVGIG (reference sequence). This CDR3 region has 16 residues. Repertoires were generated with immunoSEQ multiplex PCR, while TCRdb's copy carries only in-frame clones and drops some. The table includes fewer than 100,000 clones, around 83% detected once. Study-wide results and caveats: Donors were largely white British and mainly female; clonal diversity was possibly underestimated. At study baseline, merely several AZD1222 recipients were seropositive. As reported, nearly half of all spike-specific TCRs target variant regions that are unmutated. CD4 TCRs linked to vaccination spanned spike, dominating at 160-218 and 743-854.

On this clone: The target antigen is unknown.

The source of this sequence is an adult in good health. V gene TRBV30 combines with J gene TRBJ2-2; 10 nucleotides match TRBD2. Specimen: peripheral blood, collected on day 0 of AZD1222 vaccination. The CDR3 DNA is TGTGCCTGGAGTGTAAAGAGCGGGGGGGCGTCCGGGGAGCTGTTTTTT. Residues: CAWSVKSGGASGELFF.